Listed below are T cell receptor beta chains from one sample, sequenced in a study of blood T cell repertoires in COVID-19. The data were produced by immunoSEQ multiplex PCR, yet TCRdb's version contains in-frame clones alone and is incomplete. The repertoire holds roughly 150,000 clones, with 70% to 90% as singletons. Sequencing used peripheral blood. The source of these receptors is a woman in her fifties or sixties with acute or convalescent COVID-19. CDR3s include the opening cysteine and the closing phenylalanine or tryptophan. Fields, in order: V gene, J gene, clone size, D gene, CDR3 DNA, CDR3 protein. The D gene is left open where the match is weak. Clone size is shown for a subset of rows, as once, few, many or a class of expanded clone.

TRBV19	TRBJ1-5	.	.	TGTGCCAGTAGTATCCATGATGGCCAGCCCCAGCATTTT	CASSIHDGQPQHF
TRBV3-1/TRBV3-2	TRBJ1-5	once	.	TGTGCCAGCAGCCAAGATACGCGTGGTCAGCCCCAGCATTTT	CASSQDTRGQPQHF
TRBV2	TRBJ1-1	.	TRBD1	TGTGCCAGCATTAGTTCTCGGGACAGCATAAAGAACACTGAAGCTTTCTTT	CASISSRDSIKNTEAFF
TRBV27	TRBJ2-2	.	TRBD2	TGTGCCAGCAGTACTCGACTAGCGGGGGGCACCGGGGAGCTGTTTTTT	CASSTRLAGGTGELFF
TRBV10-3	TRBJ1-5	.	.	TGTGCCATTGCGGGGGGCAGCAATCAGCCCCAGCATTTT	CAIAGGSNQPQHF
TRBV6-6	TRBJ2-2	.	TRBD1	TGTGCCAGCAGTTTCCCAGAGGGGGCGCGGGGGGAGCTGTTTTTT	CASSFPEGARGELFF
TRBV11-2	TRBJ2-1	.	TRBD2	TGTGCCAGCAGCTTAGTAGGGAGCGGGGGGCCTTTCGGTGTTGAGCAGTTCTTC	CASSLVGSGGPFGVEQFF
TRBV25-1	TRBJ1-4	once	.	TGTGCCAGCAGTGAGTTCGCGACCCCCGCCGGGAATGAAAAACTGTTTTTT	CASSEFATPAGNEKLFF
TRBV5-1	TRBJ2-7	.	.	TGCGCCAGCAGCTTGGGTGACTCATCCTACGAGCAGTACTTC	CASSLGDSSYEQYF
TRBV5-4	TRBJ1-2	.	TRBD1	TGTGCCAGCAGGGGACAGAACTATGGCTACACCTTC	CASRGQNYGYTF
TRBV6-5	TRBJ2-6	.	.	.	CASSYLTFGANVLTF
TRBV6-5	TRBJ1-2	once	.	TGTGCCAGCAGTCCCCGGGCAGGGCTTAACTATGGCTACACCTTC	CASSPRAGLNYGYTF
TRBV7-9	TRBJ2-3	.	.	TGTGCCAGCAACCAGCAGGCAGATACGCAGTATTTT	CASNQQADTQYF
TRBV6-2/TRBV6-3	TRBJ1-5	.	.	TGTGCCAGCAGCAGTCTGGCGGGCAATCAGCCCCAGCATTTT	CASSSLAGNQPQHF
TRBV5-1	TRBJ2-1	.	TRBD2	TGCGCCAGCAGGCCTTTTACGGGGGGACCCTACAATGAGCAGTTCTTC	CASRPFTGGPYNEQFF
TRBV5-1	TRBJ2-7	once	.	TGCGCCAGCAACGGGACACTCTCCTACGAGCAGTACTTC	CASNGTLSYEQYF
TRBV27	TRBJ2-5	.	.	TGTGCCAGCAGTTTTGGCAGGGGACGGCAAGAGACCCAGTACTTC	CASSFGRGRQETQYF
TRBV6-5	TRBJ1-2	.	.	TGTGCCAGCAGTTACGGCAGGGGACGGGGCTACACCTTC	CASSYGRGRGYTF
TRBV7-2	TRBJ2-2	.	.	TGTGCCAGCAGCCGCTTAGCGACCGGGGAGCTGTTTTTT	CASSRLATGELFF
TRBV24-1	TRBJ1-2	.	.	TGTGCCACGCTGAGACAGCACCACCGCTTTAACTATGGCTACACCTTC	CATLRQHHRFNYGYTF
TRBV4-2	TRBJ2-3	.	.	TGTGCCAGCAGCCGAAACGTAGCAGATACGCAGTATTTT	CASSRNVADTQYF
TRBV6-5	TRBJ2-7	.	TRBD1	TGTGCCAGCAGCACCGGACAGGGCTCCTACGAGCAGTACTTC	CASSTGQGSYEQYF
TRBV11-2	TRBJ1-6	.	TRBD1	TGTGCCAGCAGCTTAGAAGACAGGGGCGTTTCACCCCTCCACTTT	CASSLEDRGVSPLHF
TRBV4-3	TRBJ2-6	.	.	TGCGCCAGCAGCCAAGGGGCGTCCTCTGGGGCCAACGTCCTGACTTTC	CASSQGASSGANVLTF
TRBV6-5	TRBJ1-1	few	.	TGTGCCAGCACCGGAGCGCCCCTATACTGGGCTTTCTTT	CASTGAPLYWAFF
TRBV5-4	TRBJ2-7	.	.	TGTGCCAGCAGCTTGTTCGGTTACGAGCAGTACTTC	CASSLFGYEQYF
TRBV20-1	TRBJ1-4	.	.	TGCAGTGCTAGGTATGAGGAAAAACTGTTTTTT	CSARYEEKLFF
TRBV6-5	TRBJ1-2	.	TRBD1	TGTGCCAGCAGTTACACGGTGGCAGGGGGAAGCTACACCTTC	CASSYTVAGGSYTF
TRBV15	TRBJ2-1	.	TRBD2	TGTGCCACCAGCAGTCGGGGGGGGAACCCCAGCGAGCAGTTCTTC	CATSSRGGNPSEQFF
TRBV11-2	TRBJ1-6	.	TRBD1	TGTGCCAGCAGCTTAAAACCAGGGGGCAATTCACCCCTCCACTTT	CASSLKPGGNSPLHF
TRBV14	TRBJ2-4	.	.	TGTGCCAGCAGCCAAGATGGGAGAAGGGGGAGAATCGGTGTAGCCAAAAACATTCAGTACTTC	CASSQDGRRGRIGVAKNIQYF
TRBV19	TRBJ2-3	few	.	TGTGCCAGTAGTATAAGTTCGGCTAGCGATCAAGCGTATTTT	CASSISSASDQAYF
TRBV7-9	TRBJ1-5	.	.	TGTGCCAGCAGTCGCGGTGGACAGCCCCAGCATTTT	CASSRGGQPQHF
TRBV11-2	TRBJ1-2	.	.	TGTGCCAGCAGCTTAGATTGGGCGCGTGCGGGCTACACCTTC	CASSLDWARAGYTF
TRBV9	TRBJ1-4	.	TRBD1	TGTGCCAGCAGCACAAGACCGGGACAGAGTGAAAAACTGTTTTTT	CASSTRPGQSEKLFF
TRBV11-2	TRBJ1-1	few	.	TGTGCCAGCACCCCAGAGGGCCATCAACAAGAAGCTTTCTTT	CASTPEGHQQEAFF
TRBV5-1	TRBJ2-7	.	TRBD1	TGCGCCAACACGTCGACAGGGAAAAATCCCGAGCAGTACTTC	CANTSTGKNPEQYF
TRBV28	TRBJ2-7	.	.	TGTGCCAGCAGTTCCCCCGGGACTGGTACCTACGAGCAGTACTTC	CASSSPGTGTYEQYF
TRBV12-3/TRBV12-4	TRBJ1-1	.	.	TGTGCCAGCAGTTTGGGCTACACTGAAGCTTTCTTT	CASSLGYTEAFF